The rows below give T cell receptor beta chains drawn from one sample of a study of CD8 T cells in ankylosing spondylitis. TCRdb reanalysed the 5' RACE reads using MiXCR and keeps one entry per CDR3 protein. The repertoire holds 200,000 to 300,000 distinct CDR3 sequences, around 8% seen once, with about 5% in the top ten. The sample comprised blood, either unsorted or a sorted T cell fraction (not recorded which). The receptors were gathered from a female donor with ankylosing spondylitis or in good health (not recorded which). Each CDR3 is given with its conserved first and last residue. D genes are given only for firm matches. Rows give clone size only sometimes, using once, few, many, or a class for an expanded clone.

D gene	J gene	clone size	V gene	CDR3 protein	CDR3 DNA
TRBD2	TRBJ2-2	many	TRBV12-3/TRBV12-4	CASRFPLAGGIGELFF	TGTGCCAGCAGGTTCCCCCTAGCGGGAGGAATCGGGGAGCTGTTTTTT
-	TRBJ1-4	-	TRBV19	CASLGYEKLFF	TGTGCCAGTCTTGGGTATGAAAAACTGTTTTTT
TRBD1	TRBJ2-3	many	TRBV5-1	CASSLEGGRTDTQYF	TGCGCCAGCAGCTTGGAAGGGGGCCGCACAGATACGCAGTATTTT
TRBD2	TRBJ2-1	-	TRBV20-1	CSALTSGWDNEQFF	TGCAGTGCTCTGACTAGCGGGTGGGACAATGAGCAGTTCTTC
-	TRBJ2-4	many	TRBV30	CAWNGAGPAKNIQYF	TGTGCCTGGAATGGGGCGGGACCAGCCAAAAACATTCAGTACTTC
-	TRBJ1-2	-	TRBV7-8	CASSSGVGNYGYTF	TGTGCCAGCAGCAGTGGAGTCGGGAACTATGGCTACACCTTC
-	TRBJ1-4	many	TRBV12-3/TRBV12-4	CASLLTGTAESEKLFF	TGTGCCAGCCTCCTAACGGGAACAGCTGAGTCTGAAAAACTGTTTTTT
-	TRBJ1-5	many	TRBV6-1	CASSLSPLGGNQPQHF	TGTGCCAGCAGCCTATCTCCCTTGGGGGGCAATCAGCCCCAGCATTTT
-	TRBJ1-1	many	TRBV6-1	CASSATGSATEAFF	TGTGCCAGCAGCGCCACAGGGTCGGCCACTGAAGCTTTCTTT
-	TRBJ1-5	many	TRBV6-2/TRBV6-3	CASTDGSGVRELRNQPQHF	TGTGCCAGCACCGATGGGTCGGGTGTAAGGGAGTTGAGGAATCAGCCCCAGCATTTT
-	TRBJ1-5	many	TRBV12-3/TRBV12-4	CASSGDIGDQPQHF	TGTGCCAGCAGTGGGGACATTGGGGATCAGCCCCAGCATTTT
-	TRBJ2-5	many	TRBV29-1	CSVETETQYF	TGCAGCGTTGAGACCGAGACCCAGTACTTC
-	TRBJ1-5	many	TRBV20-1	CSATRTDGGQPGNQPQHF	TGCAGTGCTACTAGAACCGACGGAGGACAGCCTGGAAATCAGCCCCAGCATTTT
-	TRBJ2-3	many	TRBV10-3	CASGPGASTDTQYF	TGTGCCTCGGGCCCAGGGGCGAGCACAGATACGCAGTATTTT
-	TRBJ2-7	few	TRBV7-9	CASSAAGQVSSYEQYF	TGTGCCAGCAGCGCGGCTGGGCAGGTGAGCTCCTACGAGCAGTACTTC
-	TRBJ2-7	many	TRBV20-1	CSAELGMGYEQYF	TGCAGTGCTGAGCTCGGGATGGGCTACGAGCAGTACTTC
TRBD2	TRBJ2-1	once	TRBV5-5	CASSLVSGTSVYNDQFF	TGTGCCAGCAGCTTGGTGTCCGGGACTAGCGTCTACAATGACCAGTTCTTC
TRBD1	TRBJ1-3	many	TRBV11-2	CASSRLGQGNGNTIYF	TGTGCCAGCAGCCGTCTGGGACAGGGAAATGGAAACACCATATATTTT
-	TRBJ2-3	many	TRBV5-1	CASKSGVTDTQYF	TGCGCCAGCAAGTCTGGAGTCACAGATACGCAGTATTTT
-	TRBJ2-7	-	TRBV30	CAWKGTGSYEQYF	TGTGCCTGGAAGGGGACTGGATCCTACGAGCAGTACTTC
TRBD1	TRBJ2-7	few	TRBV7-2	CASSYNRQGEQYF	TGTGCCAGCAGTTATAACAGACAGGGGGAGCAGTACTTC
TRBD2	TRBJ2-1	many	TRBV5-1	CASSAGGPDNEQFF	TGCGCCAGCAGCGCGGGAGGGCCGGACAATGAGCAGTTCTTC
-	TRBJ1-1	-	TRBV24-1	CATSWGNTEAFF	TGTGCCACCAGTTGGGGGAACACTGAAGCTTTCTTT